This TCR beta chain was identified in a study of blood T cell repertoires in COVID-19. Study background: Whether acute or convalescent, the COVID-19 samples came from the United States, Italy and Spain. T cells, B-cell-depleted T cells, or PBMCs supplied cDNA or gDNA.

The CDR3 sequence is 14 residues long. Per the germline V gene, CDR1 is GTSNPN and CDR2 is SVGIG (reference sequence). V lost 3 bases and J lost 7, with 13 bases in between. Generated by immunoSEQ multiplex PCR, the TCRdb table keeps only in-frame clones and is missing some. The sample has 200,000 to 300,000 clones, around four fifths seen once. The receptor's source is a man between 50 and 59 years old with acute or convalescent COVID-19. The chain couples TRBV30 to TRBJ1-6; D is undetermined. The sequenced material came from peripheral blood. The DNA of the CDR3 is TGTGCCTGGAGCGATTTGAGTTGGAATTCACCCCTCCACTTT. Protein: CAWSDLSWNSPLHF. The variable domain in full, with the rest retrieved from reference TRBV30 and TRBJ1-6, is SQTIHQWPATLVQPVGSPLSLECTVEGTSNPNLYWYRQAAGRGLQLLFYSVGIGQISSEVPQNLSASRPQDRQFILSSKKLLLSDSGFYLCAWSDLSWNSPLHFGNGTRLTVT.